This TCR beta chain derives from a study of T cell responses to AZD1222 COVID-19 vaccine. General observations from the study: Clonal diversity was possibly underestimated, and white British individuals and females predominated among donors.

Data came from immunoSEQ multiplex PCR; TCRdb stores just in-frame clones and leaves some out. Among some 130,000 clones listed, around nine tenths were seen once. A remark on this clone: Its antigen is as yet unknown.

Specimen: peripheral blood, collected on day 0 of AZD1222 vaccination. This TCR derives from an adult in good health.

The CDR3 DNA follows: TGCGCCAGCAGCTTGGAAAGGGGGGCCATTGAGACCCAGTACTTC. This sequence encodes CASSLERGAIETQYF. The chain links TRBV5-1 to TRBJ2-5; D possibly matches TRBD1 or TRBD2 (6 bases each). V was pared by 0 bases and J by 5 bases, with 14 bases between. From germline, CDR1 is SGHRS and CDR2 YFSETQ. This CDR3 is 15 amino acids long. Full variable domain (outside the CDR3, taken from reference TRBV5-1 and TRBJ2-5): KAGVTQTPRYLIKTRGQQVTLSCSPISGHRSVSWYQQTPGQGLQFLFEYFSETQRNKGNFPGRFSGRQFSNSRSEMNVSTLELGDSALYLCASSLERGAIETQYFGPGTRLLVL.